The 18 T cell receptor beta chains in this list originate from one sample, sequenced in a study of T-cell memory formation after mild COVID-19 (dated by TCRdb to the early 2020s). Libraries were made using 5' RACE. TCRdb lists the instrument as Illumina NovaSeq 6000. In TCRdb, the public reads were trimmed at Q25 with fastp and aligned with MiXCR, with productive beta chains retained. Identical CDR3 proteins give one entry, which carries the most common genes and DNA. For this sample there are approximately 450,000 distinct CDR3 sequences; 15% to 20% appear just once. Over 9% of the sample goes to the ten largest clones. The sample taken for sequencing was PBMCs or a T cell subset sorted from them (not recorded which). The receptor source for this set is an adult woman who had mild COVID-19 (a few samples of this study predate the infection). The sample titles of this study are shuffled in the database, so cell type and time point are left out; the donor was told from shared clones.

The V and J genes are TRBV5-6 and TRBJ2-6; 7 positions agree with TRBD1. V dropped 2 bases and J dropped 0; count of bases not matched to a gene: 2. This CDR3 contains 16 residues. Germline lookup yields CDR1 SGHDT and CDR2 YYEEEE. CDR3 amino acids: CASSFRDSSGANVLTF. DNA for the CDR3: TGTGCCAGCAGCTTCAGGGACAGCTCTGGGGCCAACGTCCTGACTTTC.

The J gene is TRBJ2-1, the V gene TRBV25-1; the match to TRBD1 covers 10 bases. V was pared by 8 bases and J by 8 bases, with 6 bases of the junction left unmatched. Germline CDR1 reads MGHDK; CDR2 reads SYGVNS. CDR3 length: 13 amino acids. This CDR3 is CASRQGTGDEQFF. The CDR3 coding sequence is TGTGCCAGCCGCCAAGGGACAGGGGATGAGCAGTTCTTC.

V and J are TRBV7-3 and TRBJ2-3; 10 bases agree with TRBD2. V gave up 3 bases and J gave up 0 bases; unmatched junction bases: 3. The CDR3 loop spans 16 amino acids. The germline V gene encodes CDR1 SGHTA and CDR2 FQGTGA. Here the CDR3 reads CASSLGLASSTDTQYF. CDR3 DNA sequence: TGTGCCAGCAGCTTGGGACTAGCGTCTAGCACAGATACGCAGTATTTT.

The rearrangement joins TRBV5-4 to TRBJ2-5; 12 bases line up with TRBD2. Trimming took 4 bases from V and 2 from J; bases not matched to a gene: 6. The CDR3 runs 16 residues. CDR1 SGHNT and CDR2 YYREEE come from the germline V gene (reference sequence). The CDR3 DNA sequence: TGTGCCAGCAGCCGATTGACTAGCGGGGGACAAGAGACCCAGTACTTC. Translating gives CASSRLTSGGQETQYF. The full variable domain, in which reference TRBV5-4 and TRBJ2-5 provide the parts outside the CDR3, is ETGVTQSPTHLIKTRGQQVTLRCSSQSGHNTVSWYQQALGQGPQFIFQYYREEENGRGNFPPRFSGLQFPNYSSELNVNALELDDSALYLCASSRLTSGGQETQYFGPGTRLLVL.

Only a few counts were recorded for this clonotype. The DNA for the CDR3 is TGTGCCAGCAGCTTAATGATAGCCGGAACAGGAACGGAGACCCAGTACTTC. Protein sequence: CASSLMIAGTGTETQYF. V is TRBV7-9 and J is TRBJ2-5; tentative D call: TRBD1 (5 bases). Germline lookup yields CDR1 SEHNR and CDR2 FQNEAQ (reference sequence). This CDR3 spans 17 amino acids. V was shortened by 2 bases and J by 5 bases, with 21 bases between the two germline ends.

The J gene is TRBJ1-1, the V gene TRBV7-6, with D maybe TRBD1 (6 bases). There are 15 residues in the CDR3. V was shortened by 1 base and J by 4 bases, with 13 bases between the two germline ends. In germline, CDR1 is SGHVS, CDR2 FNYEAQ. The CDR3 here is CASSLGGGRSTEAFF. The CDR3 coding sequence is TGTGCCAGCAGCTTAGGAGGGGGGCGGAGCACTGAAGCTTTCTTT.

The rearrangement links TRBV6-2 or TRBV6-3 to TRBJ1-5, with 7 bases fitting TRBD1. V lost 10 bases and J lost 4; bases outside the gene matches: 16. The CDR3 is 16 residues long. Looked up from germline, CDR1 is MNHEY and CDR2 is SVGEGT. Written as DNA, the CDR3 is TGTGCCACCCGGCCGGGACAGCTAGGCGATAATCAGCCCCAGCATTTT. Protein sequence: CATRPGQLGDNQPQHF.

Only a few counts were recorded for this clonotype. This sequence joins TRBV6-5 and TRBJ2-7, with 8 bases matching TRBD2. Germline V gives CDR1 MNHEY, CDR2 SVGAGI. The CDR3 is 15 residues long. V was pared by 2 bases and J by 1 base, with 4 bases of the junction left unmatched. Here the CDR3 DNA reads TGTGCCAGCAGTTACCAAAGCGGGGGTTCCTACGAGCAGTACTTC. Encoded protein: CASSYQSGGSYEQYF.

V usage is TRBV7-9 and J usage is TRBJ1-5; 8 bases agree with TRBD1. This CDR3 is 16 amino acids long. CDR1 is SEHNR and CDR2 is FQNEAQ in the germline V gene (reference sequence). The junction had 6 bases not matched to a gene; V was cut back by 3 bases and J by 2 bases. CDR3 nucleotide sequence: TGTGCCAGCAGCTTCACCTCGGGACAGGGCAATCAGCCCCAGCATTTT. It is translated as CASSFTSGQGNQPQHF.

The chain uses TRBV5-1 and TRBJ1-1, with D maybe TRBD1 (5 bases). The CDR3 is 16 amino acids. V shed 0 bases and J shed 0 bases, with 12 bases lying between them. Germline lookup yields CDR1 SGHRS and CDR2 YFSETQ. CDR3 coding DNA: TGCGCCAGCAGCTTGGTGGCAGGGAGCATGAACACTGAAGCTTTCTTT. This translates into CASSLVAGSMNTEAFF.

The gene calls are TRBV5-4 and TRBJ2-5; tentatively, D is TRBD2 (6 bases). Trimming cost V 3 bases and J 3 bases, with 9 bases left between them. The CDR3 length is 13 residues. Germline values: CDR1 SGHNT, CDR2 YYREEE (reference sequence). CDR3 DNA: TGTGCCAGCAGCTGGGACTCTAAAGAGACCCAGTACTTC. It specifies CASSWDSKETQYF.

This rearrangement joins TRBV7-2 to TRBJ2-3; D not resolved. V dropped 8 bases and J dropped 4 bases, with 13 bases sitting between them. The CDR3 totals 13 residues. CDR1 and CDR2 (germline): SGHTA, FQGNSA. For the CDR3, the DNA is TGTGCCAGCTTACCTAGAGCGTCAGATACGCAGTATTTT. Encoded protein: CASLPRASDTQYF.

This clonotype was observed many times. The V and J genes are TRBV7-3 and TRBJ2-1, with 7 bases lining up with TRBD2. The germline gives CDR1 SGHTA, CDR2 FQGTGA. V was pared by 0 bases and J by 9 bases, with 8 bases of the junction left unmatched. The CDR3 spans 15 residues. The CDR3 nucleotides are TGTGCCAGCAGCTTAACGGGGGACTATTTAAGTGAGCAGTTCTTC. Protein sequence: CASSLTGDYLSEQFF.

This clonotype was seen more than once but under ten times. The gene calls are TRBV20-1 and TRBJ2-7, with 10 nucleotides matching TRBD2. Germline CDR1 is DFQATT and CDR2 is SNEGSKA (reference sequence). The CDR3 runs 14 residues. Trimming at V came to 5 bases and at J to 0 bases, leaving 4 bases not matched to a gene. The CDR3 loop is CSAPRLAGSYEQYF. The CDR3 DNA is TGCAGTGCTCCACGACTAGCGGGCTCCTACGAGCAGTACTTC.

In this sample, this clonotype turned up a few times. The CDR3 loop is CASSLSISTDTQYF. CDR3 nucleotide sequence: TGTGCCAGCAGCTTGTCCATAAGCACAGATACGCAGTATTTT. V and J are TRBV7-9 and TRBJ2-3; D is ambiguous. The CDR3 runs to 14 residues. In germline, CDR1 is SEHNR, CDR2 FQNEAQ (reference sequence). V was trimmed by 3 bases and J by 0 bases, leaving 7 bases between them. Full variable domain (missing parts from reference TRBV7-9 and TRBJ2-3): DTGVSQNPRHKITKRGQNVTFRCDPISEHNRLYWYRQTLGQGPEFLTYFQNEAQLEKSRLLSDRFSAERPKGSFSTLEIQRTEQGDSAMYLCASSLSISTDTQYFGPGTRLTVL.

This clonotype was picked up a small number of times. This rearrangement joins TRBV5-1 to TRBJ2-1; D is perhaps TRBD1 or TRBD2 (5 bases each). Per germline, CDR1 SGHRS and CDR2 YFSETQ. The CDR3 loop spans 14 amino acids. Trimming removed 4 bases at V and 3 bases at J, with 11 bases between. DNA of the CDR3: TGCGCCAGCAGCATCCGGGACGGCTACAATGAGCAGTTCTTC. This gives the protein CASSIRDGYNEQFF.

This clonotype was recorded a few times. The chain links TRBV2 to TRBJ2-4; D not resolved. CDR1 and CDR2 from the germline V gene are SNHLY and FYNNEI. The CDR3 covers 12 residues. Trimming left V 6 bases short and J 9 bases short, with 12 bases between. CDR3 protein: CASRVPRGIQYF. In nucleotides, the CDR3 is TGTGCCAGCAGGGTCCCCCGAGGCATTCAGTACTTC.

This chain joins TRBV10-3 and TRBJ2-1; 13 bases line up with TRBD2. This CDR3 region has 15 residues. Trimming cost V 6 bases and J 6 bases; bases outside gene matches: 5. Germline V gene data show CDR1 as ENHRY and CDR2 as SYGVKD. CDR3 in DNA: TGTGCCATCAGCCCCGGGACTAGCGGGGCCAATGAGCAGTTCTTC. It encodes CAISPGTSGANEQFF.